A single sample gave rise to the 31 T cell receptor beta chains below, sequenced in a study of kidney transplant recipient with SARS-CoV-2 infection. Via MiXCR, TCRdb re-called the reads, giving one row per CDR3 protein. The sample comprises under 300,000 distinct CDR3 sequences, around 30% of which are singletons, and roughly 7% rests with the top ten. Sequenced material: a blood sample, taken at baseline and around day 120 from a kidney transplant recipient. These receptors were taken from a male patient in his 30s who had COVID-19 and was a kidney transplant recipient. Some T cells may be transferred from the graft donor.

This clonotype was picked up many times. The chain is built from TRBV5-1 and TRBJ2-1; D not certain. V was shortened by 3 bases and J by 5 bases, with 18 bases between the two germline ends. Germline V lookup: CDR1 SGHRS, CDR2 YFSETQ. The CDR3 loop spans 16 amino acids. The CDR3, as DNA: TGCGCCAGCAGCTACGGTGATCCCGACCCCCACAATGAGCAGTTCTTC. It specifies CASSYGDPDPHNEQFF.

This clonotype came up many times. The chain links TRBV5-4 to TRBJ1-2, with 10 bases identical to TRBD1. Unmatched junction bases numbered 11, after V lost 4 bases and J lost 8 bases. This CDR3 spans 15 amino acids. Germline V lookup: CDR1 SGHNT, CDR2 YYREEE (reference sequence). In nucleotides, the CDR3 is TGTGCCAGCAGCGCACCGGGACAGGGGAATGGAGGCTACACCTTC. Encoded protein: CASSAPGQGNGGYTF.

This clonotype appeared many times. The chain recombines TRBV3-1 with TRBJ1-1; D gene unclear. Trimming took 0 bases from V and 1 from J, leaving 6 bases between them. Germline values: CDR1 LGHDT, CDR2 YNNKEL (reference sequence). The CDR3 length is 14 residues. CDR3 sequence: CASSQDIQNTEAFF. The CDR3 DNA sequence: TGTGCCAGCAGCCAAGATATACAGAACACTGAAGCTTTCTTT.

This chain uses TRBV15 with TRBJ1-2; D unresolved. The V and J ends lost 5 bases and 5 bases respectively, with 24 bases between them. Germline loops: CDR1 LNHNV, CDR2 YYDKDF (reference sequence). This CDR3 spans 17 amino acids. In nucleotides, the CDR3 is TGTGCCACCAGCCTTAGAGTAAGGTGTGGAGAGACTTATGGCTACACCTTC. This translates into CATSLRVRCGETYGYTF.

This clonotype appeared a few times. The chain links TRBV20-1 to TRBJ2-5, with 9 bases lining up with TRBD1. The V gene end was trimmed by 1 base and the J gene end by 5 bases; junction bases not matched to a gene: 5. This CDR3 comprises 14 residues. Germline CDR1 and CDR2: DFQATT and SNEGSKA (reference sequence). The CDR3: CSARGGQGRETQYF. CDR3 coding DNA: TGCAGTGCTAGAGGGGGACAGGGCCGGGAGACCCAGTACTTC.

In regard to this clonotype: Since a much larger clone is just one base distant, this may be a read error. The genes are TRBV11-1 and TRBJ1-2; D is uncertain. V shed 5 bases and J shed 4 bases, with 23 bases lying between them. Looked up from germline, CDR1 is SGHAT and CDR2 is FQDESV (reference sequence). The CDR3 is made up of 17 amino acids. The chain's CDR3 is CASSNCLKAGKTYGYTF. The CDR3 coding sequence is TGTGCCAGCAGCAATTGCCTTAAGGCTGGAAAGACCTATGGCTACACCTTC.

With regard to this clonotype: A much bigger clone sits one base away, suggesting this may be a read error. The chain employs TRBV18 and TRBJ2-2; D remains ambiguous. Germline assignment: CDR1 KGHSH and CDR2 LQKENI. Trimming pared 6 bases from V and 0 bases from J, leaving 8 bases between. The length of the CDR3 is 14 residues. Here the CDR3 reads CASSLLSNTGELFF. As DNA, the CDR3 is TGTGCCAGCTCCCTCCTATCGAACACCGGGGAGCTGTTTTTT.

Worth noting for this clonotype: A much bigger clone sits one base away, suggesting this may be a read error. The J gene is TRBJ2-2, the V gene TRBV7-3, with D uncertain. The CDR3 is made up of 14 amino acids. CDR1 and CDR2 from the germline V gene are SGHTA and FQGTGA. The V end was cut by 4 bases, the J end by 3 bases, with 9 bases between. The CDR3: CASSSDLDTGELFF. DNA of the CDR3: TGTGCCAGCAGCTCAGACCTGGACACCGGGGAGCTGTTTTTT.

At least ten counts were recorded for this clonotype. V is TRBV6-1 and J is TRBJ1-2; D gene unclear. This CDR3 spans 17 amino acids. Germline V CDR1 and CDR2: MNHNS, SASEGT. V was clipped by 5 bases and J by 4 bases, with 23 bases between them. The CDR3 loop is CASSNKKECRKTYGYTF. CDR3 nucleotide sequence: TGTGCCAGCAGTAACAAAAAGGAATGTAGAAAGACCTATGGCTACACCTTC.

This clonotype was detected a few times. A read error may explain this, as a much larger clone is one base away. The gene calls are TRBV12-3 or TRBV12-4 and TRBJ2-7; D assignment may be TRBD1 or TRBD2 (5 bases each). Trimming left V 7 bases short and J 2 bases short, with 15 bases between. The CDR3 is made up of 14 amino acids. CDR3 in amino acids: CASNFGTRTYEQYF. Here the CDR3 DNA reads TGTGCCAGCAATTTTGGGACGCGCACCTACGAGCAGTACTTC.

This clonotype was seen ten or more times. The chain is built from TRBV7-9 and TRBJ2-7; 8 bases are shared with TRBD1. The V gene's germline CDR1 is SEHNR and CDR2 FQNEAQ (reference sequence). Trimming took 5 bases from V and 13 from J; bases not matched to a gene: 10. The CDR3 has 12 residues. The CDR3 DNA is TGTGCCAGCAGCCGACAGGGGCCCACGTTTTACTTC. Translating gives CASSRQGPTFYF.

This sequence joins TRBV6-6 and TRBJ1-1; TRBD1 is a possible D gene (6 bases). This CDR3 region has 14 residues. Germline CDR1 and CDR2: MNHNY and SVGAGI (reference sequence). Trimming cost V 4 bases and J 4 bases, with 13 bases left between them. CDR3 sequence (DNA): TGTGCCAGCAGTTTCAGGGGTGTAGGCACTGAAGCTTTCTTT. This gives the protein CASSFRGVGTEAFF.

This clonotype was recorded a few times. The rearrangement uses TRBV6-2 or TRBV6-3 and TRBJ2-5, with D tentatively TRBD2 (6 bases). This CDR3 comprises 13 residues. Trimming took off 5 bases at V and 0 bases at J, with 7 bases between the two ends. Germline CDR1 MNHEY, CDR2 SVGEGT. The CDR3 is CASSRRDQETQYF. The CDR3 DNA reads as TGTGCCAGCAGTAGGAGGGACCAAGAGACCCAGTACTTC.

Note on this clonotype: A clone one base away is much larger, so this may be a read error. The chain carries TRBV19 and TRBJ1-5; D gene unclear. The V gene's germline CDR1 is LNHDA and CDR2 SQIVND (reference sequence). V lost 2 bases and J lost 6, with 11 bases in between. This CDR3 contains 14 residues. As DNA, the CDR3 is TGTGCCAGTAGTATAACAAAGGACGCTCAGCCCCAGCATTTT. As protein: CASSITKDAQPQHF.

This clonotype was observed a handful of times. The chain links TRBV8-2 to TRBJ1-2. TRBV8-2 is shown as a pseudogene. CDR3 length: 16 amino acids. The CDR3 sequence is CGSSFCDSRKTYGYTF. The CDR3 DNA reads as TGTGGCAGTAGTTTCTGTGATAGCCGAAAGACCTATGGCTACACCTTC.

This clonotype has a handful of counts. The gene calls are TRBV20-1 and TRBJ2-3; 8 nucleotides line up with TRBD2. V shed 3 bases, J shed 1 base, and the junction held 3 bases outside the gene matches. Germline assignment: CDR1 DFQATT and CDR2 SNEGSKA (reference sequence). CDR3 length: 14 amino acids. The CDR3 here is CSARLAGRTDTQYF. DNA for the CDR3: TGCAGTGCTAGGTTAGCGGGGCGCACAGATACGCAGTATTTT.

The J gene is TRBJ2-3, the V gene TRBV20-1, with 9 bases aligning to TRBD1. J gave up 5 bases and V 6 bases, and 9 bases lay outside the gene matches. The germline gives CDR1 DFQATT, CDR2 SNEGSKA (reference sequence). This CDR3 is built from 14 residues. The CDR3 DNA sequence: TGCAGTGCCGCCACCGGGACAGGGCAAGATACGCAGTATTTT. As protein: CSAATGTGQDTQYF.

Turning to this clonotype: This may come from a read error, since a much larger clone is one base off. The conserved phenylalanine or tryptophan normally closing the CDR3 is absent here, so this likely arose from a read error. The rearrangement uses TRBV12-3 or TRBV12-4 and TRBJ1-2; D remains ambiguous. The CDR3 extends over 14 amino acids. The V end was cut by 3 bases, the J end by 1 base, with 9 bases between. CDR3 sequence: CASSFEDGNYGYTL. The CDR3 DNA sequence: TGTGCCAGCAGTTTCGAGGATGGTAACTATGGCTACACCCTC.

In this sample, this clonotype turned up many times. V gene TRBV19 combines with J gene TRBJ1-2; no clear D gene. Germline CDR1 and CDR2: LNHDA and SQIVND (reference sequence). Trimming stripped 5 bases from V and 4 bases from J, with 23 bases between. The length of the CDR3 is 17 residues. DNA of the CDR3: TGTGCCAGTAGTGGTCTCTCGACAAATCGAAAGACCTATGGCTACACCTTC. Translated, it gives CASSGLSTNRKTYGYTF.

Points on this clonotype: A single base separates this from a much larger clone, so it may be a read error. The CDR3 does not close with the conserved phenylalanine or tryptophan, likely indicating a read error. V usage is TRBV6-8 and J usage is TRBJ1-2; no firm D call. The V gene lost 5 bases and the J gene lost 4 bases, with 23 bases spanning the gap. The CDR3 totals 17 residues. Germline V gene sequence: CDR1 MNHGY, CDR2 SAAAGT. CDR3 sequence: CASSERARSRKTYGYTL. The CDR3 nucleotides are TGTGCCAGCAGTGAGCGGGCACGCTCTAGAAAGACCTATGGCTACACCCTC.

This clonotype appeared a few times. This chain uses TRBV14 with TRBJ2-5; D is undetermined. Germline V gene lookup returns CDR1 SGHDN and CDR2 FVKESK. The CDR3 loop spans 14 amino acids. Trimming took off 0 bases at V and 5 bases at J, with 10 bases between the two ends. In DNA form, the CDR3 reads TGTGCCAGCAGCCAAGAGCTGGGATGGGAGACCCAGTACTTC. Translated: CASSQELGWETQYF.

This clonotype has ten or more counts. V is TRBV12-3 or TRBV12-4 and J is TRBJ2-7, with TRBD2 matching 11 bases. Trimming at V came to 6 bases and at J to 5 bases, leaving 12 bases not matched to a gene. CDR3 length: 16 residues. In DNA form, the CDR3 reads TGTGCCAGCAGCCCATCTCGACTAGCGGGGTTCCACGAGCAGTACTTC. Its protein product is CASSPSRLAGFHEQYF.

As to this clonotype: This clone may be a read error of a much larger clone one base away. This CDR3 fails to terminate in the conserved phenylalanine or tryptophan, so it likely reflects a read error. The chain employs TRBV7-2 and TRBJ1-4, with D perhaps matching TRBD1 (5 bases). Trimming removed 5 bases from V and 11 bases from J, with 12 bases in between. The germline CDR1 and CDR2 sequences are SGHTA and FQGNSA. The CDR3 length is 12 residues. Here the CDR3 reads CASSAEGIKLFL. CDR3 bases: TGTGCCAGCAGCGCAGAGGGGATCAAACTGTTTCTT.

As regards this clonotype: The junction departs from the called germline gene at one end, perhaps through a read error. This chain joins TRBV9 and TRBJ1-1; the D gene is possibly TRBD1 (5 bases). Germline lookup yields CDR1 SGDLS and CDR2 YYNGEE. The length of the CDR3 is 15 residues. This chain's CDR3 is CATSVDRGAYTEAFF. CDR3 nucleotides: TGTGCCACCAGCGTAGATAGGGGCGCGTACACTGAAGCTTTCTTT.

In regard to this clonotype: A read error may be the cause here, since a much bigger clone is one base away. Here the CDR3 DNA reads TGCAGTGCTACCCGGACAGGGAGAACCGGGGAGCTGTCTTTT. This sequence encodes CSATRTGRTGELSF. The rearrangement joins TRBV20-1 to TRBJ2-2; TRBD1 agrees at 8 bases. The CDR3 has 14 amino acids. Germline loops: CDR1 DFQATT, CDR2 SNEGSKA (reference sequence).

Comment on this clonotype: This may come from a read error, since a much larger clone is one base off. The V and J genes are TRBV10-2 and TRBJ1-2; D remains unclear. CDR3 size: 17 residues. Germline V gene data show CDR1 as WSHSY and CDR2 as SAAADI. V lost 4 bases and J lost 4, with 22 bases in between. The CDR3 loop reads CASSVLPTSRRTYGYTF. The CDR3 nucleotides read TGCGCCAGCAGTGTATTACCCACTTCTAGAAGGACCTATGGCTACACCTTC.

This clonotype was detected once. This may arise from a read error, as a much more abundant clone is one base away. The DNA is left out, because the CDR3 cannot be placed on it with certainty; the CDR3 is given as TCRdb lists it. The CDR3 here is CASSFGQGSDYGCTF. The genes are TRBV12-3 or TRBV12-4 and TRBJ1-2; the D segment call TRBD1 is taken from the table without a DNA check. The CDR3 is 15 residues long, counting both termini.

This clonotype was detected many times. The chain recombines TRBV7-8 with TRBJ2-2; the D call may be TRBD1 or TRBD2 (5 bases each). Germline V gene sequence: CDR1 SGHVS, CDR2 FQNEAQ. This CDR3 comprises 18 residues. Trimming took off 5 bases at V and 2 bases at J, with 21 bases between the two ends. CDR3 loop: CASSPTGPLLLNTGELFF. CDR3 sequence (DNA): TGTGCCAGCAGCCCCACGGGACCTCTCCTTCTAAACACCGGGGAGCTGTTTTTT.

This clonotype was recorded at least ten times. The rearrangement uses TRBV12-3 or TRBV12-4 and TRBJ2-2; tentative D call: TRBD2 (6 bases). There are 16 residues in the CDR3. V was trimmed by 5 bases and J by 0 bases, leaving 13 bases between them. DNA for the CDR3: TGTGCCAGCAGTCGAGGGAGGAATACGAACACCGGGGAGCTGTTTTTT. It codes for CASSRGRNTNTGELFF.

This clonotype appeared many times. The chain joins TRBV18 to TRBJ2-7; 7 nucleotides agree with TRBD1. There are 14 residues in the CDR3. The germline V gene encodes CDR1 KGHSH and CDR2 LQKENI. Trimming took 4 bases from V and 0 from J; bases not matched to a gene: 3. The DNA of the CDR3 is TGTGCCAGCTCACTCCGGACAGGCTCCTACGAGCAGTACTTC. Its protein product is CASSLRTGSYEQYF.

This clonotype came up many times. The chain carries TRBV5-1 and TRBJ1-5; D is possibly TRBD1 (5 bases). CDR1 and CDR2 (germline): SGHRS, YFSETQ. CDR3 length: 16 amino acids. Trimming removed 0 bases at V and 5 bases at J, with 15 bases between. This CDR3 reads CASSLGQGDSDQPQHF. The CDR3 coding sequence is TGCGCCAGCAGCTTGGGGCAGGGTGATTCGGATCAGCCCCAGCATTTT.